The T cell receptor beta chain under discussion was sequenced for a study of T cells in Graves' hyperthyroidism and ophthalmopathy. Across the study: Peripheral blood specimens were obtained at initial diagnosis, prior to any treatment.

Authors of the study amplified TCR beta CDR3 regions from RNA transcripts. The HTBI primer set was used in a first-round RT-PCR of the TCR CDR3. Using its own MiXCR run on the multiplex PCR reads, TCRdb lists one record per CDR3 protein. The table lists around 600,000 distinct CDR3 sequences, around 15% of them singletons. Germline CDR1 reads SQVTM; CDR2 reads ANQGSEA. The CDR3 is 16 residues long. Trimming cost V 4 bases and J 2 bases, with 17 bases left between them. Used for diagnoses were clinical symptoms, serum thyroxine and TRAb, thyroid ultrasound and orbital computed tomography. This clonotype was detected only a few times.

This chain uses TRBV29-1 with TRBJ2-2, with D possibly matching TRBD2 (5 bases). The receptor was derived from a woman aged 50 to 60 with Graves' ophthalmopathy. Sequenced: blood. The DNA for the CDR3 is TGCAGCGTTGCGAGGGCGGGCGGGCTTAACACCGGGGAGCTGTTTTTT. Its protein product is CSVARAGGLNTGELFF.